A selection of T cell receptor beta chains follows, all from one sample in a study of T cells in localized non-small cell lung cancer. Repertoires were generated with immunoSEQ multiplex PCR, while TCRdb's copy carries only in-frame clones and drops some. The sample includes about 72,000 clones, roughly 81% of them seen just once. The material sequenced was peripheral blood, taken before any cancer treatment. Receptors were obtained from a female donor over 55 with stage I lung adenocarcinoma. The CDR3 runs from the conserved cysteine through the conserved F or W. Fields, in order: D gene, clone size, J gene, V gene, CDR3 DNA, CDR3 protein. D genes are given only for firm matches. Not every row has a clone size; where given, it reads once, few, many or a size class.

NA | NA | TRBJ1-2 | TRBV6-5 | TGTGCCATCGGGGGGATGGAAGGCTACACCTTC | CAIGGMEGYTF
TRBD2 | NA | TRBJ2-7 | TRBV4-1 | TGCGCCAGCAGCCAACGGACTAGCGGGAGGAGCAGCTCCTACGAGCAGTACTTC | CASSQRTSGRSSSYEQYF
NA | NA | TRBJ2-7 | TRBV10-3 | TGTGCCATCAGTGATGTGCAATACGAGCAGTACTTC | CAISDVQYEQYF
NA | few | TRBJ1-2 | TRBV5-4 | TGTGCCAGCAGCTTGCGGCAGCAGAACGGCTACACCTTC | CASSLRQQNGYTF
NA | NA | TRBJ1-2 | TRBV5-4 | TGTGCCAGCAGCTTGGAAGGAGAAGTATATGGCTACACCTTC | CASSLEGEVYGYTF
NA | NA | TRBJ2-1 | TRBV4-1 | TGCGCCAGCAGCCAGGAACTGGTTACCTACAATGAGCAGTTCTTC | CASSQELVTYNEQFF
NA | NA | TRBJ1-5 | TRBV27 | TGTGCCAGCAGTTTACGACGAAGCAATCAGCCCCAGCATTTT | CASSLRRSNQPQHF
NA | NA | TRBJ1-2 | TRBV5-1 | TGCGCCAGCAGCTCCATAGGGGGAAACTATGGCTACACCTTC | CASSSIGGNYGYTF
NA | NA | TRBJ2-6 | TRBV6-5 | TGTGCCAGCAGAAGGGACTCCTCCAACGTCCTGACTTTC | CASRRDSSNVLTF
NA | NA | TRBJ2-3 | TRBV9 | TGTGCCAGCAGCGTATGGGCCTATGATACGCAGTATTTT | CASSVWAYDTQYF
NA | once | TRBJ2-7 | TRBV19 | TGTGTCCTATTCACCTACGAGCAGTACTTC | CVLFTYEQYF
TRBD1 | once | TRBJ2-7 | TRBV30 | TGTGCCTCCTCCAGGGGGCCGTACGAGCAGTACTTC | CASSRGPYEQYF
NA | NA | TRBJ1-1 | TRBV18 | TGTGCCAGCTCACGATCCACCGGTGAAACTGAAGCTTTCTTT | CASSRSTGETEAFF
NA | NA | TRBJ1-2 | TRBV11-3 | TGTGCCAGCAGCGAAGGGACTCACTATGGCTACACCTTC | CASSEGTHYGYTF
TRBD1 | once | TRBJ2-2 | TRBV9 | TGTGCCAGCAGCGTAGAAGGGGGCTACACCGGGGAGCTGTTTTTT | CASSVEGGYTGELFF